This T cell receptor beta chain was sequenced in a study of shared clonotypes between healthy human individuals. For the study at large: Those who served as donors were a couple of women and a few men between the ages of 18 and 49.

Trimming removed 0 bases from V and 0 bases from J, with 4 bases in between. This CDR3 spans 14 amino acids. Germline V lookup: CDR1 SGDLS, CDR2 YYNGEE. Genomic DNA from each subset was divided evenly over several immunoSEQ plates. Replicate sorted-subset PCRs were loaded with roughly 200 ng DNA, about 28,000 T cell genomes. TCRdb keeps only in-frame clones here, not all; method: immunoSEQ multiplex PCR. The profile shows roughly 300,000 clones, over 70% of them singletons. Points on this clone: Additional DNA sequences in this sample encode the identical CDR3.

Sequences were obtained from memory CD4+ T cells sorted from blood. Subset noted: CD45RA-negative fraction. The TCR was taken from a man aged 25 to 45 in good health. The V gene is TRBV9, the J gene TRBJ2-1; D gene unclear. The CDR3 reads CASSVDSSYNEQFF. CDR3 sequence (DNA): TGTGCCAGCAGCGTAGACAGCTCCTACAATGAGCAGTTCTTC.